A single sample gave rise to the 31 T cell receptor beta chains below, sequenced in a study of blood T cells in healthy people across ages. For the second PCR, which ran for 7 to 11 cycles, a sample-barcoded 5' primer and a J-beta primer mix were used. MiXCR, applied by TCRdb to the 5' RACE reads, yields one record per CDR3 protein. The sample shows hundreds of thousands of distinct CDR3 sequences, about 42% of them seen only once. Sample: blood. These receptors were collected from a man aged 60-69 years in good health.

In this sample, this clonotype turned up a few times. The chain carries TRBV2 and TRBJ2-7; D remains ambiguous. This CDR3 region has 16 residues. V lost 4 bases, J lost 0 bases, and 16 bases lay in between. Germline CDR1 SNHLY, CDR2 FYNNEI. CDR3 DNA sequence: TGTGCCAGCAGTGGGGGTTCAGGCGCGAGCTCCTACGAGCAGTACTTC. Its translation is CASSGGSGASSYEQYF.

This clonotype showed up just a few times. CDR3 nucleotides: TGTGCCAGCTTCGGGGGAGACTATGGCTACACCTTC. Translating it yields CASFGGDYGYTF. The chain has TRBV6-5 and TRBJ1-2; possibly TRBD1 for D (5 bases). Trimming took 8 bases from V and 3 from J, leaving 10 bases between them. Germline V gene data show CDR1 as MNHEY and CDR2 as SVGAGI. This CDR3 is built from 12 residues.

In its sample, this clonotype was seen a few times. The chain employs TRBV18 and TRBJ2-5; weak D call: TRBD1 (5 bases). V lost 2 bases to trimming and J lost 3 bases, with 10 bases between them. Germline CDR1 reads KGHSH; CDR2 reads LQKENI. The CDR3 totals 14 residues. The CDR3, as DNA: TGTGCCAGCTCACCAGATCTAGGGGAAGAGACCCAGTACTTC. Its translation: CASSPDLGEETQYF.

This clonotype was observed a few times. The chain links TRBV20-1 to TRBJ1-2, with 7 bases aligning to TRBD1. The CDR3 consists of 13 residues. V lost 4 bases and J lost 2; bases outside the gene matches: 4. CDR1 is DFQATT, CDR2 SNEGSKA, per germline (reference sequence). CDR3 protein: CSAKRDRNYGYTF. The CDR3 nucleotides are TGCAGTGCTAAAAGGGACAGAAACTATGGCTACACCTTC.

Comments on this clonotype: Given a much more abundant clone one base away, this may be a read error. The chain joins TRBV5-1 to TRBJ2-1; TRBD1 matches at 7 bases. This CDR3 region has 14 residues. Trimming at V came to 2 bases and at J to 9 bases, leaving 8 bases not matched to a gene. The germline V gene encodes CDR1 SGHRS and CDR2 YFSETQ. The CDR3 DNA reads TGCGCCAGCAGCTTTACCGACAGGGTCCCTGAGCAGTTCTTC. Amino acids: CASSFTDRVPEQFF.

This clonotype was picked up a small number of times. The chain is built from TRBV20-1 and TRBJ2-1, with TRBD2 matching 9 bases. Germline CDR1 is DFQATT and CDR2 is SNEGSKA (reference sequence). This CDR3 region has 14 residues. This CDR3 reads CSFRRGTSNSEQFF. The CDR3 DNA reads as TGCAGCTTCCGGCGGGGGACTAGCAACAGTGAGCAGTTCTTC.

This clonotype was detected a few times. The chain has TRBV10-2 and TRBJ2-1, with D possibly being TRBD1 or TRBD2 (5 bases each). The CDR3 sequence is 14 residues long. Germline CDR1 WSHSY, CDR2 SAAADI. Trimming left V 8 bases short and J 6 bases short, with 17 bases between. CDR3 region: CASGDGLGGNEQFF. The CDR3 nucleotides read TGCGCCAGCGGGGACGGCCTGGGTGGCAATGAGCAGTTCTTC.

This clonotype was detected only a few times. The chain joins TRBV4-3 to TRBJ1-2; D may be TRBD1 (6 bases). Trimming left V 6 bases short and J 2 bases short, with 19 bases between. CDR1 is LGHNA, CDR2 YSLEER, per germline. This CDR3 is 16 amino acids long. The CDR3 protein is CASSQDSDVSNYGYTF. In DNA, the CDR3 is TGCGCCAGCAGTCAGGACAGCGACGTGTCGAACTATGGCTACACCTTC.

V and J are TRBV7-9 and TRBJ2-1; 7 positions match TRBD1. The CDR3 runs 13 residues. The germline V gene has CDR1 SEHNR and CDR2 FQNEAQ (reference sequence). After removal of 5 bases from V and 5 bases from J, the junction contained 3 bases not matched to a gene. For the CDR3, the DNA is TGTGCCAGCAGCCCGGGACAGCACAATGAGCAGTTCTTC. Residues: CASSPGQHNEQFF.

The chain recombines TRBV12-3 or TRBV12-4 with TRBJ2-2; tentative D call: TRBD1 (6 bases). The V gene lost 6 bases and the J gene lost 2 bases, with 16 bases spanning the gap. There are 16 residues in the CDR3. This CDR3 reads CASSTVQGLNTGELFF. CDR3 in DNA: TGTGCCAGCAGCACTGTACAGGGTCTTAACACCGGGGAGCTGTTTTTT.

This clonotype was seen many times. The rearrangement uses TRBV4-1 and TRBJ2-6; the D gene could be TRBD1 or TRBD2 (5 bases each). This CDR3 spans 17 amino acids. Germline-derived CDR1 and CDR2 are MGHRA and YSYEKL. Trimming took 0 bases from V and 6 from J, leaving 15 bases between them. The CDR3 here is CASSQEISGTAANVLTF. The DNA of the CDR3 is TGCGCCAGCAGCCAAGAGATATCCGGGACCGCGGCCAACGTCCTGACTTTC.

The rearrangement links TRBV5-5 to TRBJ2-7; 7 positions match TRBD1. Germline V gene data show CDR1 as SGHKS and CDR2 as YYEKEE (reference sequence). The CDR3 length is 15 residues. After removal of 4 bases from V and 2 bases from J, the junction contained 9 bases not matched to a gene. CDR3 sequence (DNA): TGTGCCAGCAGCACAGGGACAGCCACCCCCTACGAGCAGTACTTC. It yields the protein CASSTGTATPYEQYF.

With regard to this clonotype: This may come from a read error, since a much larger clone is one base off. The V and J genes are TRBV12-3 or TRBV12-4 and TRBJ1-1; 7 bases are a match to TRBD1. J lost 8 bases, V lost 5 bases, and 14 bases had no gene match. The CDR3 consists of 15 residues. CDR3 sequence reads: CASSLIAPTRGEAFF. In nucleotides, the CDR3 is TGTGCCAGCAGTCTAATAGCCCCCACCAGGGGGGAAGCTTTCTTT.

This chain links TRBV11-2 with TRBJ2-1; 8 bases align to TRBD2. Unmatched junction bases numbered 7, after V lost 1 base and J lost 5 bases. The germline CDR1 and CDR2 sequences are SGHAT and FQNNGV. This CDR3 region has 16 residues. The CDR3 sequence is CASSLVGTSGNNEQFF. CDR3 in DNA: TGTGCCAGCAGCTTAGTAGGTACTAGCGGAAACAATGAGCAGTTCTTC.

The rearrangement joins TRBV9 to TRBJ2-1; 9 bases map to TRBD2. The J call may not be correct, given that the DNA end is closer to TRBJ2-7. The CDR3 covers 15 residues. Germline V lookup: CDR1 SGDLS, CDR2 YYNGEE. CDR3 sequence (DNA): TGTGCCAGCAGCGTAGTGCGGGGGGGCCTAAGTGAGCAGTACTTC. Translated: CASSVVRGGLSEQYF.

The CDR3 loop is CASSQGTRYYEQYF. CDR3 DNA sequence: TGTGCCAGCAGCCAGGGGACTAGATACTACGAGCAGTACTTC. The chain joins TRBV3-1 to TRBJ2-7; 8 bases match TRBD2. The germline CDR1 and CDR2 sequences are LGHDT and YNNKEL (reference sequence). The CDR3 is 14 residues long. The trim removed 3 bases at V and 3 bases at J, leaving 4 bases unmatched.

The chain is built from TRBV6-1 and TRBJ2-3; either TRBD1 or TRBD2 may supply D (5 bases each). The length of the CDR3 is 13 residues. Per the germline V gene, CDR1 is MNHNS and CDR2 is SASEGT. V lost 8 bases and J lost 3, with 12 bases in between. The DNA of the CDR3 is TGTGCCAGCCAGAGGGGAGTTACAGATACGCAGTATTTT. This sequence encodes CASQRGVTDTQYF.

The chain has TRBV30 and TRBJ1-6; 8 nucleotides align to TRBD1. The CDR3 runs 15 residues. Per germline, CDR1 GTSNPN and CDR2 SVGIG (reference sequence). Germline trimming cut 2 bases from V and 11 bases from J; bases unmatched to any gene: 11. This CDR3 is CAWSRQGPFRPPLHF. CDR3 nucleotide sequence: TGTGCCTGGAGTCGACAGGGGCCGTTTCGTCCACCCCTCCACTTT.

The CDR3 nucleotides are TGTGCCAGCAGCTTCGTGCGGACAGGGTTCAATGAGCAGTTCTTC. This encodes CASSFVRTGFNEQFF. The chain links TRBV11-2 to TRBJ2-1; 8 positions match TRBD1. This CDR3 has 15 residues. Losses at the gene ends were 3 bases for V and 6 bases for J; bases not matched to a gene: 7. Germline loops: CDR1 SGHAT, CDR2 FQNNGV.

The V call is TRBV4-3, the J call TRBJ1-2; 10 positions match TRBD1. The CDR3 runs 15 residues. J was trimmed by 5 bases and V by 4 bases; bases with no gene match: 7. The germline V gene encodes CDR1 LGHNA and CDR2 YSLEER. Written as DNA, the CDR3 is TGCGCCAGCAGCCCGCGGGACAGGGGTGGATATGGCTACACCTTC. Translation gives CASSPRDRGGYGYTF.

V is TRBV7-9 and J is TRBJ1-2; perhaps TRBD1 as D (6 bases). Germline V CDR1 and CDR2: SEHNR, FQNEAQ (reference sequence). V was clipped by 3 bases and J by 4 bases, with 12 bases between them. This CDR3 comprises 14 residues. CDR3 region: CASSFRQEFYGYTF. Written as DNA, the CDR3 is TGTGCCAGCAGCTTCAGACAGGAATTCTATGGCTACACCTTC.

Points on this clonotype: Given a much more abundant clone one base away, this may be a read error. This chain uses TRBV6-4 with TRBJ2-3; 9 positions agree with TRBD2. Germline V gives CDR1 MRHNA, CDR2 SNTAGT. The CDR3 contains 16 residues. CDR3 residues: CASSPRGSGSTDTKYF. The CDR3 DNA is TGTGCCAGCAGCCCCCGGGGTAGCGGGAGCACAGATACGAAGTATTTT.

This clonotype was found a few times. V gene TRBV13 combines with J gene TRBJ1-1; a weak D match, TRBD1 (5 bases). V gave up 0 bases and J gave up 4 bases, with 12 bases separating them. This CDR3 is built from 15 residues. Germline CDR1 reads PRHDT; CDR2 reads FYEKMQ (reference sequence). CDR3 in DNA: TGTGCCAGCAGCTTAGGGGGGGACCTAGGCACTGAAGCTTTCTTT. This sequence encodes CASSLGGDLGTEAFF.

The gene calls are TRBV9 and TRBJ1-5; 7 bases fit TRBD1. V was pared by 0 bases and J by 1 base, with 1 base of the junction left unmatched. The germline CDR1 and CDR2 sequences are SGDLS and YYNGEE. This CDR3 region has 15 residues. The CDR3, as DNA: TGTGCCAGCAGCGTAGGGGGACAGAGCAATCAGCCCCAGCATTTT. It translates to CASSVGGQSNQPQHF.

This clonotype appeared many times. V is TRBV7-9 and J is TRBJ2-2; D unresolved. V lost 3 bases and J 3 bases, leaving 5 bases between the germline ends. Germline V gives CDR1 SEHNR, CDR2 FQNEAQ (reference sequence). CDR3 length equals 13 residues. This CDR3 is CASSLMDTGELFF. The CDR3 coding sequence is TGTGCCAGCAGCTTGATGGACACCGGGGAGCTGTTTTTT. The full variable domain, rest sourced from reference TRBV7-9 and TRBJ2-2, is DTGVSQNPRHKITKRGQNVTFRCDPISEHNRLYWYRQTLGQGPEFLTYFQNEAQLEKSRLLSDRFSAERPKGSFSTLEIQRTEQGDSAMYLCASSLMDTGELFFGEGSRLTVL.

This clonotype was counted a few times. This chain joins TRBV20-1 and TRBJ1-4; D possibly corresponds to TRBD1 (5 bases). From germline, CDR1 is DFQATT and CDR2 SNEGSKA (reference sequence). The CDR3 consists of 13 residues. V was trimmed by 1 base and J by 8 bases, leaving 11 bases between them. Written as DNA, the CDR3 is TGCAGTGCTAGAGGAGGGGTGGCGGAAAAACTGTTTTTT. The encoded protein is CSARGGVAEKLFF.

This clonotype was observed a few times. The chain carries TRBV28 and TRBJ1-2; D remains ambiguous. CDR3 length equals 14 residues. With 3 bases removed from V and 6 bases from J, the gap between germline ends came to 14 bases. In germline, CDR1 is MDHEN, CDR2 SYDVKM. The DNA for the CDR3 is TGTGCCAGCAGTTTCCGGGTCGCAGATCATGGCTACACCTTC. Amino acid sequence: CASSFRVADHGYTF.

This clonotype was detected only a few times. The rearrangement joins TRBV5-6 to TRBJ1-2; D might be TRBD1 (5 bases). The V end lost 1 base, the J end lost 4 bases, and 8 bases lay between the germline ends. The CDR3 runs to 13 residues. Germline CDR1 is SGHDT and CDR2 is YYEEEE. The CDR3 here is CASSLKGSYGYTF. CDR3 coding DNA: TGTGCCAGCAGCTTGAAGGGGAGCTATGGCTACACCTTC.

A single count supports this clonotype. One junction end does not reproduce the germline sequence, and a read error may be involved. The rearrangement uses TRBV6-2 or TRBV6-3 and TRBJ2-1; D remains ambiguous. CDR1 is MNHEY and CDR2 is SVGEGT in the germline V gene. There are 15 residues in the CDR3. In DNA form, the CDR3 reads TGTGCCAGCAGTTACCTCAAGCGAACGGAGAATGAGCGGTTCTTC. Translation: CASSYLKRTENERFF.

There are a few counts of this clonotype. In DNA form, the CDR3 reads TGTGCCAGCAGCCCTGTCGCGGTAGGGACCCAGTACTTC. Its translation is CASSPVAVGTQYF. The gene calls are TRBV14 and TRBJ2-5; D unresolved. This CDR3 is 13 amino acids long. The V end lost 4 bases, the J end lost 7 bases, and 13 bases lay between the germline ends. CDR1 is SGHDN and CDR2 is FVKESK in the germline V gene.

This clonotype has just a few counts. V and J are TRBV5-6 and TRBJ2-4, with 10 nucleotides matching TRBD2. The closer fit of TRBJ2-5 to the DNA end suggests the J call may be wrong. Germline CDR1 and CDR2: SGHDT and YYEEEE. There are 15 residues in the CDR3. CDR3 region: CASSLVLAGEETQYF. The CDR3 DNA sequence: TGTGCCAGCAGCTTGGTTCTAGCGGGGGAAGAGACCCAGTACTTC.